Shown below are 9 T cell receptor beta chains from a single sample sequenced in a study of OX40 agonist ivuxolimab in advanced cancers. Sequenced by immunoSEQ multiplex PCR; TCRdb stores in-frame clones only, minus some. The sample carries about 50,000 clones, approximately 85% recorded once. Sequencing was performed on CD4+ or CD8+ T cells sorted from blood, taken in a trial of the OX40 agonist ivuxolimab. All receptors derive from an adult with an advanced solid tumor such as melanoma, head and neck, liver or kidney cancer.

The V gene is TRBV4-3, the J gene TRBJ2-7; D not certain. CDR1 LGHNA and CDR2 YSLEER come from the germline V gene. V was cut by 4 bases and J by 3 bases, with 13 bases left in between. This CDR3 is 14 amino acids long. The CDR3 DNA is TGCGCCAGCAGCCTCGAACCAGGTCTCTACGAGCAGTACTTC. Amino acid sequence: CASSLEPGLYEQYF.

This chain joins TRBV10-2 and TRBJ2-7; 8 nucleotides align to TRBD1. V lost 6 bases, J lost 0 bases, and 4 bases stayed unmatched. The CDR3 extends over 14 amino acids. Germline V CDR1 and CDR2: WSHSY, SAAADI. This CDR3 reads CASRRDRNSYEQYF. As DNA, the CDR3 is TGCGCCAGCAGAAGGGACAGGAACTCCTACGAGCAGTACTTC.

The chain links TRBV10-3 to TRBJ1-5, with 9 bases fitting TRBD1. With 11 bases clipped from V and 6 bases from J, the junction kept 8 bases outside the gene matches. The CDR3 spans 13 residues. Germline loops: CDR1 ENHRY, CDR2 SYGVKD. The CDR3 sequence is CAATGGAGQPQHF. As DNA, the CDR3 is TGTGCCGCCACAGGGGGCGCGGGTCAGCCCCAGCATTTT.

With regard to this clone: Distinct nucleotide sequences in the sample also encode this CDR3. The J gene is TRBJ2-3, the V gene TRBV2; a possible D gene is TRBD2 (6 bases). Germline V lookup: CDR1 SNHLY, CDR2 FYNNEI. With 6 bases removed from V and 0 bases from J, the gap between germline ends came to 10 bases. The CDR3 totals 14 residues. CDR3 nucleotides: TGTGCCAGCAGGGAGGGAAGGAGCACAGATACGCAGTATTTT. This translates into CASREGRSTDTQYF.

This rearrangement joins TRBV6-6 to TRBJ1-1; D is undetermined. Trimming pared 2 bases from V and 5 bases from J, leaving 9 bases between. The germline V gene encodes CDR1 MNHNY and CDR2 SVGAGI (reference sequence). The CDR3 extends over 13 amino acids. The chain's CDR3 is CASSYLAPTEAFF. CDR3 in DNA: TGTGCCAGCAGTTACCTCGCACCTACTGAAGCTTTCTTT.

The rearrangement uses TRBV9 and TRBJ1-6, with a possible D match to TRBD1 (5 bases). Germline V gene sequence: CDR1 SGDLS, CDR2 YYNGEE. This CDR3 is built from 14 residues. Trimming took off 0 bases at V and 7 bases at J, with 8 bases between the two ends. The CDR3 DNA sequence: TGTGCCAGCAGCGTAGACAGGTCCAATTCACCCCTCCACTTT. It translates to CASSVDRSNSPLHF.

This chain joins TRBV6-5 and TRBJ2-1, with TRBD1 matching over 9 bases. The length of the CDR3 is 15 residues. Trimming removed 7 bases from V and 6 bases from J; junction bases left unmatched: 10. In germline, CDR1 is MNHEY, CDR2 SVGAGI. CDR3 nucleotide sequence: TGTGCCAGCACCGCCGTCGTGACAGGGGGCAATGAGCAGTTCTTC. Its protein product is CASTAVVTGGNEQFF.

The chain carries TRBV19 and TRBJ1-2; the D is unclear. Germline V CDR1 and CDR2: LNHDA, SQIVND (reference sequence). Deletions cut 5 bases from V and 4 bases from J, with 17 bases between. This CDR3 is built from 15 residues. The CDR3 protein is CASSPSGWSGYGYTF. The DNA for the CDR3 is TGTGCCAGTAGTCCCTCGGGATGGAGCGGCTATGGCTACACCTTC. Combining the CDR3 with reference TRBV19 and TRBJ1-2 gives the whole variable domain DGGITQSPKYLFRKEGQNVTLSCEQNLNHDAMYWYRQDPGQGLRLIYYSQIVNDFQKGDIAEGYSVSREKKESFPLTVTSAQKNPTAFYLCASSPSGWSGYGYTFGSGTRLTVV.

The chain links TRBV28 to TRBJ1-1; 8 nucleotides align to TRBD1. The CDR3 is 12 amino acids. Looked up from germline, CDR1 is MDHEN and CDR2 is SYDVKM. The junction had 5 bases not matched to a gene; V was cut back by 4 bases and J by 10 bases. The DNA for the CDR3 is TGTGCCAGCAGTTGGGAAGACAGGGGAGCTTTCTTT. Translating it yields CASSWEDRGAFF.